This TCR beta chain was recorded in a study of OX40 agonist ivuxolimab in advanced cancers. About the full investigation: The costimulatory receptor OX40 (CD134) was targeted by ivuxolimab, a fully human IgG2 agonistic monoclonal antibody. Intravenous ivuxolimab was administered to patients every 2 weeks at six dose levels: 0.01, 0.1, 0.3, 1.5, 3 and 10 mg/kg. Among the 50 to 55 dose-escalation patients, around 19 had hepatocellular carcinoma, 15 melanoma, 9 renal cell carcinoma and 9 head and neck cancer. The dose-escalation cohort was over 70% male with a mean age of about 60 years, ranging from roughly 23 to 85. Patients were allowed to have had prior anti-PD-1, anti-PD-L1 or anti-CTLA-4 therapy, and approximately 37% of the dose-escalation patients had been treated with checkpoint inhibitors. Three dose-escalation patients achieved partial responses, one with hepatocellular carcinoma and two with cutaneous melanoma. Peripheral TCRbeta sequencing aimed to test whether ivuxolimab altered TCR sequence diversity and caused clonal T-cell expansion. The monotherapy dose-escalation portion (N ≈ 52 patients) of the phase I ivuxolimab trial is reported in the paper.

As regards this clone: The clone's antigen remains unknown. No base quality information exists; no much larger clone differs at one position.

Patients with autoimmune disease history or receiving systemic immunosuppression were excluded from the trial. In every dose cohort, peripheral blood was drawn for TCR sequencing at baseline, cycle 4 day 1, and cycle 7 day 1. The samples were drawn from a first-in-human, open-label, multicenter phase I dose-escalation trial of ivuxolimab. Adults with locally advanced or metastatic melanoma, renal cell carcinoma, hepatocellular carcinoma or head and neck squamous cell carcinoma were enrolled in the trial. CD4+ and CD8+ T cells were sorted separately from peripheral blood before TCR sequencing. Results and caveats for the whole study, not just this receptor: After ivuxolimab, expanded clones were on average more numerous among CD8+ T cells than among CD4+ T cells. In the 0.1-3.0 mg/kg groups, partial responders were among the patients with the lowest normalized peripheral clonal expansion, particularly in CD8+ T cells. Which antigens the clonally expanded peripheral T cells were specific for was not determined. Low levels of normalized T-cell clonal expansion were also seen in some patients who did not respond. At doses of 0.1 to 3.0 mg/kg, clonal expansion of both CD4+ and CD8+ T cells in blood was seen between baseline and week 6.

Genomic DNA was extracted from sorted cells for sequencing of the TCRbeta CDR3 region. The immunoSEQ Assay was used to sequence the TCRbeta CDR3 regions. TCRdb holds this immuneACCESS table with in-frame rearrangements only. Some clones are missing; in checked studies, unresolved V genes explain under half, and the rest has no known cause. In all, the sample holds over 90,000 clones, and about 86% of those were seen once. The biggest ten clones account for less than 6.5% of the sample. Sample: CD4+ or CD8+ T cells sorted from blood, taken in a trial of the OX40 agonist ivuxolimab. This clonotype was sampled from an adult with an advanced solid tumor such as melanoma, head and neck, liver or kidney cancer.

The nucleotide sequence is TGTGCCAGCAAGGAAAAGGGTCTTACTGAAGCTTTCTTT. Translated, it gives CASKEKGLTEAFF. The V gene is TRBV2 and the J gene is TRBJ1-1; no D gene call is confident. At the junction V is shortened by 7 bases and J by 5 bases, with 14 bases in between. From the cysteine up to the phenylalanine, the CDR3 has a length of 13 residues. The entry retains the CDR3 DNA only, 39 bases that are in frame from base 1. Reading the germline V gene gives CDR1 SNHLY and CDR2 FYNNEI.